Below, 8 T cell receptor beta chains from the same sample are listed, as sequenced in a study of Graves' ophthalmopathy and Graves' hyperthyroidism. Amplified material comprised TCR beta CDR3 regions derived from RNA transcripts. In the first round, RT-PCR was carried out with HTBI primers, and a multiplex PCR formed the second round. TCRdb analysed the multiplex PCR reads with MiXCR anew, one entry per CDR3 protein. There are 210,000 or so distinct CDR3 sequences in the sample; around 30% occur only once, and about 8.2% lies in the top ten. The specimen sequenced was peripheral blood. The receptor source for this set is a man between 50 and 59 years old with Graves' ophthalmopathy.

This clonotype was recorded only once. The junction departs from germline at one end; a sequencing error may be responsible. The chain employs TRBV6-2 or TRBV6-3 and TRBJ2-2, with 8 nucleotides matching TRBD2. Germline CDR1 and CDR2: MNHEY and SVGEGT. This CDR3 comprises 17 residues. CDR3 DNA: TGTGCCGGCAGTTACGGGGGGGAGGCCTCGAACACCGGGGAGCTGTTTTTT. Protein sequence: CAGSYGGEASNTGELFF.

This clonotype was seen at least ten times. The chain couples TRBV28 to TRBJ2-7; D unresolved. The CDR3 extends over 17 amino acids. The V and J ends lost 5 bases and 1 base respectively, with 21 bases between them. Germline assignment: CDR1 MDHEN and CDR2 SYDVKM. As DNA, the CDR3 is TGTGCCAGCAGTCCATCTCTTATTGGGAAAGCATCCTACGAGCAGTACTTC. Its protein product is CASSPSLIGKASYEQYF.

At least ten counts were recorded for this clonotype. The chain recombines TRBV28 with TRBJ1-5, with TRBD1 as a possible D gene (5 bases). Trimming pared 6 bases from V and 2 bases from J, leaving 8 bases between. This CDR3 is built from 13 residues. Germline CDR1 is MDHEN and CDR2 is SYDVKM. The CDR3 DNA follows: TGTGCCAGCAGGGTACAGGGCAATCAGCCCCAGCATTTT. This codes for CASRVQGNQPQHF.

This clonotype was seen ten or more times. The genes are TRBV7-3 and TRBJ1-1, with D tentatively TRBD1 (5 bases). Trimming stripped 5 bases from V and 0 bases from J, with 7 bases between. Germline CDR1 reads SGHTA; CDR2 reads FQGTGA. The CDR3 runs to 13 residues. As DNA, the CDR3 is TGTGCCAGCAGCGGGGCGGTGAACACTGAAGCTTTCTTT. Amino acid sequence: CASSGAVNTEAFF.

This clonotype appeared many times. An end of the junction does not agree with germline; a read error may underlie this. The J gene is TRBJ2-7, the V gene TRBV27; D not resolved. This CDR3 region has 13 residues. The germline CDR1 and CDR2 sequences are MNHEY and SMNVEV (reference sequence). The CDR3 region is CANSLSRTYEQYF. CDR3 DNA: TGTGCCAACAGTTTATCGCGCACCTACGAGCAGTACTTC.

This clonotype was observed many times. The rearrangement uses TRBV7-2 and TRBJ1-5; 7 bases are shared with TRBD1. The length of the CDR3 is 13 residues. Unmatched junction bases numbered 4, after V lost 5 bases and J lost 6 bases. The germline gives CDR1 SGHTA, CDR2 FQGNSA. The CDR3 reads CASSPTGFQPQHF. The DNA of the CDR3 is TGTGCCAGCAGCCCGACAGGGTTTCAGCCCCAGCATTTT.

This clonotype was detected many times. The chain recombines TRBV7-2 with TRBJ2-7; D ambiguous. Germline V lookup: CDR1 SGHTA, CDR2 FQGNSA. This CDR3 spans 15 amino acids. V dropped 4 bases and J dropped 0 bases, with 13 bases sitting between them. CDR3 sequence reads: CASSSPNGASYEQYF. As DNA, the CDR3 is TGTGCCAGCAGCTCCCCTAACGGAGCCTCCTACGAGCAGTACTTC.

This clonotype was seen ten or more times. The gene calls are TRBV27 and TRBJ2-5; perhaps TRBD2 as D (6 bases). Per germline, CDR1 MNHEY and CDR2 SMNVEV (reference sequence). Trimming pared 2 bases from V and 4 bases from J, leaving 14 bases between. The length of the CDR3 is 15 residues. CDR3 sequence: CASSLGAGPGETQYF. The CDR3 DNA sequence: TGTGCCAGCAGTTTAGGGGCGGGACCGGGAGAGACCCAGTACTTC.